The T cell receptor beta chain described here comes from a study of brain T cells in children with intractable seizures. With 5 bases clipped from V and 0 bases from J, the junction kept 4 bases outside the gene matches. CDR3 size: 15 residues. Per germline, CDR1 LNHDA and CDR2 SQIVND (reference sequence). Measured with immunoSEQ multiplex PCR; TCRdb has only the in-frame clones, and not every one. The sample holds roughly 64,000 clones, 95% to 97% seen once. V and J are TRBV19 and TRBJ1-5; 7 bases agree with TRBD1. This clonotype originated in a boy less than two years old with focal cortical dysplasia and intractable seizures. Sequences were derived from peripheral blood, sampled at surgery. Written as DNA, the CDR3 is TGTGCCAGTAGTGTACAGGGGCATAGCAATCAGCCCCAGCATTTT. Protein product: CASSVQGHSNQPQHF. Based on the CDR3 plus reference TRBV19 and TRBJ1-5, the full variable domain is DGGITQSPKYLFRKEGQNVTLSCEQNLNHDAMYWYRQDPGQGLRLIYYSQIVNDFQKGDIAEGYSVSREKKESFPLTVTSAQKNPTAFYLCASSVQGHSNQPQHFGDGTRLSIL.